This TCR beta chain was recorded in a study of blood T cell repertoires in COVID-19. CDR3 length equals 12 residues. CDR1 is SNHLY, CDR2 FYNNEI, per germline. The trim removed 4 bases at V and 4 bases at J, leaving 1 base unmatched. Authors' analysis steps: Counts of nucleated cells, estimated from reference gene primer amplification, were obtained. Sequenced by immunoSEQ multiplex PCR; TCRdb stores in-frame clones only, minus some. Clonal size and the V and J genes are those of that table, whereas D and trimming came from the DNA. This sample carries 150,000 to 200,000 clones, 89% of them seen once, and the ten largest clones take about 8.8%. Recruits, aged about 18 to 95 years, lived in 20 to 30 US areas. Donors were grouped by their self-reported clinical history. Cohort 3 recovery required two negative PCRs, clearance, or symptom resolution.

Sequences were obtained from PBMCs or T cells enriched from blood (not recorded which). This TCR was sampled from a woman younger than 30 who had recovered from COVID-19. V and J are TRBV2 and TRBJ2-7; 7 bases match TRBD1. CDR3 in DNA: TGTGCCAGCAGTGTACAGGGGTACGAGCAGTACTTC. It specifies CASSVQGYEQYF.